Following are 5 T cell receptor beta chains from one sample sequenced in a study of metastatic and nonmetastatic thyroid tumors. Thyroid surgery was performed in patients who had received no treatment beforehand. TCRdb re-analyzed the PCR reads using MiXCR. The sample yields approximately 15,000 clones, around 25% seen once. Material for sequencing was adjacent normal tissue. Every receptor here comes from a female donor with papillary thyroid cancer or a benign thyroid nodule (not recorded which). Some clones in this sample may be carry-over from other donors' samples.

This clone showed up many times. This rearrangement joins TRBV20-1 to TRBJ2-4; D gene ambiguous. The germline V gene has CDR1 DFQATT and CDR2 SNEGSKA (reference sequence). This CDR3 is 13 amino acids long. Trimming stripped 2 bases from V and 0 bases from J, with 5 bases between. Here the CDR3 DNA reads TGCAGTGCTAGACCCTTAGCCAAAAACATTCAGTACTTC. This sequence encodes CSARPLAKNIQYF.

As concerns this clone: Germline is not matched at one junction end, which may reflect a read error. This chain links TRBV9 with TRBJ2-3, with D possibly TRBD2 on 5 matching bases. Germline V CDR1 and CDR2: SGDLS, YYNGEE. This CDR3 has 15 residues. CDR3 coding DNA: TGTGCCAGCATCGTAGAGTGGCGGGGCACAGATACGCAGTATTTT. Translating it yields CASIVEWRGTDTQYF.

The chain employs TRBV7-2 and TRBJ2-1; 7 nucleotides line up with TRBD2. With 6 bases clipped from V and 4 bases from J, the junction kept 12 bases outside the gene matches. The CDR3 length is 16 residues. The germline V gene has CDR1 SGHTA and CDR2 FQGNSA. In nucleotides, the CDR3 is TGTGCCAGCAGTTTGGGGTCAGCGGGGTATTACAATGAGCAGTTCTTC. Its protein is CASSLGSAGYYNEQFF.

The chain couples TRBV10-3 to TRBJ2-5, with 9 bases matching TRBD2. CDR1 is ENHRY and CDR2 is SYGVKD in the germline V gene. Germline trimming cut 4 bases from V and 3 bases from J; bases unmatched to any gene: 6. The CDR3 length is 15 residues. CDR3 nucleotides: TGTGCCATCAGTGTAGGGACTAGCTGGAAAGAGACCCAGTACTTC. Translation: CAISVGTSWKETQYF.

The V call is TRBV11-1, the J call TRBJ2-7, with 7 positions matching TRBD1. The V gene end was trimmed by 5 bases and the J gene end by 2 bases; junction bases not matched to a gene: 12. In germline, CDR1 is SGHAT, CDR2 FQDESV (reference sequence). The CDR3 loop spans 16 amino acids. The CDR3: CASSSRRGQAAYEQYF. CDR3 bases: TGTGCCAGCAGCAGCCGTCGAGGACAGGCTGCCTACGAGCAGTACTTC.